A single T cell receptor beta chain is shown here with its context. Its specificity is not known. The CDR3 has 11 residues. Germline V gene lookup returns CDR1 DFQATT and CDR2 SNEGSKA (reference sequence). The ends were cut back, 7 bases at V and 9 bases at J, with 13 bases in the middle. These data come from a study of chemoradiotherapy in HPV16-positive cancers. Study-wide results and caveats: For HPV16-positive patients, expanding HPV-responsive T cells associated with longer recurrence-free survival. Candidate HPV-specific clones and E7-related TCR motifs grew in tumor during treatment.

TCRdb keeps only in-frame clones here, not all; method: immunoSEQ multiplex PCR. Here the sample spans about 15,000 clones, 70% to 90% being singletons. The sequencing here drew on blood, taken from a patient who underwent chemoradiotherapy. This clonotype was sampled from a human donor with HPV-associated anogenital cancer. The chain has TRBV20-1 and TRBJ2-1; no firm D call. CDR3 protein: CSVSRRIEQFF. The CDR3 nucleotides read TGCAGTGTCTCCCGGAGAATTGAGCAGTTCTTC.